The source of this T cell receptor (beta chain) is a study of OX40 agonist ivuxolimab in advanced cancers. Study-wide points: CD8+ T cells were the subset that, on average, had more expanded clones than CD4+.

CDR1 and CDR2 from the germline V gene are LNHDA and SQIVND (reference sequence). The CDR3 has 16 amino acids. As for this clone: Its matching antigen is unknown.

TCRdb's copy holds only in-frame clones and misses some; the assay was immunoSEQ multiplex PCR. The sample yields 58,000 or so clones, approximately 80% seen once. Sequences were derived from CD4+ or CD8+ T cells sorted from blood, sampled in a trial of the OX40 agonist ivuxolimab. The receptor was derived from an adult with an advanced solid tumor such as melanoma, head and neck, liver or kidney cancer. The rearrangement links TRBV19 to TRBJ2-5; TRBD2 is a possible D gene (6 bases). The closer fit of TRBJ2-7 to the DNA end suggests the J call may be wrong. DNA for the CDR3: TGTGCCAGTAGTATTAGGCGGGGAGCGCCCGAGGGCGAGCAGTACTTC. As protein: CASSIRRGAPEGEQYF.